Described below is a single T cell receptor (beta chain) sequence and its context. Its antigen is unidentified. Germline V lookup: CDR1 MNHEY, CDR2 SVGAGI. The CDR3 is 11 residues long. V shed 6 bases and J shed 3 bases, with 5 bases lying between them. Data came from immunoSEQ multiplex PCR; TCRdb stores just in-frame clones and leaves some out. The sample holds approximately 110,000 clones; around nine tenths are singletons and the top ten take roughly 0.24%. This sample stems from a study of graft-versus-host responses after intestinal transplantation. The chain uses TRBV6-5 and TRBJ2-5; D gene unclear. This receptor was obtained from a human donor who was the organ donor for an intestinal transplant. This sample comprised unstimulated CD4+ T cells sorted from spleen or lymph node cells, obtained before transplant. DNA for the CDR3: TGTGCCAGCAGGGCCAAAGAGACCCAGTACTTC. Its translation is CASRAKETQYF.